These 27 T cell receptor beta chains originate from one sample sequenced in a study of CD8 T cells in ankylosing spondylitis. TCRdb reanalysed the 5' RACE reads using MiXCR and keeps one entry per CDR3 protein. The sample records 250,000 or so distinct CDR3 sequences, about 11% being singletons. The source material was blood, either unsorted or a sorted T cell fraction (not recorded which). Receptors were obtained from a male donor with ankylosing spondylitis or in good health (not recorded which).

The table lists this clonotype with many counts. This chain links TRBV3-1 with TRBJ1-1; D is uncertain. The CDR3 contains 13 residues. Trimming shortened V by 1 base and J by 3 bases, and 6 bases separated the two germline ends. The V gene's germline CDR1 is LGHDT and CDR2 YNNKEL (reference sequence). The CDR3 bases are TGTGCCAGCAGCCAAGTTCTCTACACTGAAGCTTTCTTT. It is translated as CASSQVLYTEAFF.

This chain uses TRBV20-1 with TRBJ2-3; TRBD2 matches at 13 bases. The junction had 10 bases not matched to a gene; V was cut back by 2 bases and J by 2 bases. This CDR3 has 18 amino acids. In germline, CDR1 is DFQATT, CDR2 SNEGSKA (reference sequence). The CDR3 nucleotides are TGCAGTGCTAGAACCCCTCAGGGACTAGCGGGGACCACAGATACGCAGTATTTT. Encoded protein: CSARTPQGLAGTTDTQYF.

This clonotype was detected many times. The chain recombines TRBV5-5 with TRBJ2-2; D remains ambiguous. CDR3 length equals 15 residues. The V end was cut by 4 bases, the J end by 3 bases, with 13 bases between. Per the germline V gene, CDR1 is SGHKS and CDR2 is YYEKEE (reference sequence). The CDR3 loop is CASSPRWTYTGELFF. As DNA, the CDR3 is TGTGCCAGCAGCCCTAGATGGACGTACACCGGGGAGCTGTTTTTT.

The CDR3 protein is CSVDGLARETQYF. Here the CDR3 DNA reads TGCAGCGTTGACGGTCTAGCTCGCGAGACCCAGTACTTC. The chain links TRBV29-1 to TRBJ2-5; D perhaps matches TRBD2 (5 bases). The CDR3 runs to 13 residues. V lost 3 bases and J lost 5, with 13 bases in between. Germline V lookup: CDR1 SQVTM, CDR2 ANQGSEA. The variable domain in full, completed from reference TRBV29-1 and TRBJ2-5, reads SAVISQKPSRDICQRGTSLTIQCQVDSQVTMMFWYRQQPGQSLTLIATANQGSEATYESGFVIDKFPISRPNLTFSTLTVSNMSPEDSSIYLCSVDGLARETQYFGPGTRLLVL.

This clonotype was observed at least ten times. The rearrangement joins TRBV29-1 to TRBJ2-3; 8 positions match TRBD1. This CDR3 is built from 14 residues. Germline V lookup: CDR1 SQVTM, CDR2 ANQGSEA. The V gene end was trimmed by 5 bases and the J gene end by 4 bases; junction bases not matched to a gene: 8. The CDR3: CSVQQGASADTQYF. The CDR3, as DNA: TGCAGCGTTCAGCAGGGGGCATCCGCAGATACGCAGTATTTT.

This clonotype was recorded at least ten times. V usage is TRBV20-1 and J usage is TRBJ2-7; TRBD2 aligns across 11 bases. Germline V gene lookup returns CDR1 DFQATT and CDR2 SNEGSKA (reference sequence). This CDR3 comprises 14 residues. V was pared by 5 bases and J by 4 bases, with 7 bases of the junction left unmatched. Here the CDR3 DNA reads TGCAGTGCTGGAACTAGCGGGGGCCCTTACGAGCAGTACTTC. Amino acids: CSAGTSGGPYEQYF.

This clonotype was observed at least ten times. CDR3 in amino acids: CASSVKQLRDEQFF. CDR3 in DNA: TGTGCCAGCAGTGTCAAACAGTTACGCGATGAGCAGTTCTTC. V is TRBV25-1 and J is TRBJ2-1, with D unresolved. The CDR3 totals 14 residues. V gave up 4 bases and J gave up 8 bases, with 15 bases separating them. CDR1 is MGHDK and CDR2 is SYGVNS in the germline V gene.

This clonotype was recorded a few times. The chain recombines TRBV5-1 with TRBJ1-2; D possibly corresponds to TRBD1 (6 bases). CDR3 length: 13 amino acids. Germline loops: CDR1 SGHRS, CDR2 YFSETQ. Trimming shortened V by 7 bases and J by 1 base, and 11 bases separated the two germline ends. The DNA of the CDR3 is TGCGCCAGCGGGGACATAATTAACTATGGCTACACCTTC. The encoded protein is CASGDIINYGYTF.

The chain links TRBV5-6 to TRBJ1-5; no clear D gene. The CDR3 spans 13 residues. Germline V gene lookup returns CDR1 SGHDT and CDR2 YYEEEE. V dropped 1 base and J dropped 7 bases, with 9 bases sitting between them. CDR3 DNA sequence: TGTGCCAGCAGCTTGAGGGTCAGACAGCCCCAGCATTTT. Protein sequence: CASSLRVRQPQHF.

This clonotype was observed a few times. The CDR3 is CASTEGTGGTGYTF. CDR3 nucleotides: TGTGCCAGCACCGAGGGGACAGGGGGCACTGGCTACACCTTC. The chain uses TRBV27 and TRBJ1-2, with TRBD1 matching 12 bases. Germline CDR1 is MNHEY and CDR2 is SMNVEV (reference sequence). V trimming: 7 bases; J trimming: 7 bases; junction bases outside the gene matches: 7. This CDR3 region has 14 residues.

In this sample, this clonotype turned up many times. The chain carries TRBV29-1 and TRBJ2-3, with 11 bases matching TRBD1. The CDR3 runs to 15 residues. Germline V lookup: CDR1 SQVTM, CDR2 ANQGSEA. The trim removed 3 bases at V and 4 bases at J, leaving 6 bases unmatched. The CDR3 region has the DNA TGCAGCGTTGACCTGGACAGGGGGCGCCCAGATACGCAGTATTTT. Its protein product is CSVDLDRGRPDTQYF.

The rearrangement links TRBV19 to TRBJ2-2, with D perhaps matching TRBD1 (6 bases). The germline gives CDR1 LNHDA, CDR2 SQIVND (reference sequence). The CDR3 runs to 16 residues. V gave up 4 bases and J gave up 0 bases, with 12 bases separating them. Here the CDR3 DNA reads TGTGCCAGTAGTACCCAGACAGGAGCGAACACCGGGGAGCTGTTTTTT. Protein: CASSTQTGANTGELFF.

Concerning this clonotype: A much larger clone is a single base away; this may be a read error. The chain has TRBV20-1 and TRBJ2-3, with a tentative D call TRBD1 (6 bases). The DNA end is more similar to TRBJ1-5, so the J call may be wrong. Germline CDR1 and CDR2: DFQATT and SNEGSKA (reference sequence). There are 15 residues in the CDR3. CDR3 protein: CSARESGGATDTQHF. The DNA of the CDR3 is TGCAGTGCTAGAGAATCGGGGGGGGCTACAGATACGCAGCATTTT.

In its sample, this clonotype was seen many times. The rearrangement joins TRBV28 to TRBJ2-5; D uncertain. Trimming left V 3 bases short and J 5 bases short, with 13 bases between. Germline CDR1 MDHEN, CDR2 SYDVKM. The CDR3 loop spans 14 amino acids. The DNA of the CDR3 is TGTGCCAGCAGTTTTCCCAGATCTCGGGAGACCCAGTACTTC. As protein: CASSFPRSRETQYF.

V is TRBV12-3 or TRBV12-4 and J is TRBJ2-3, with D hard to call. Deletions cut 1 base from V and 5 bases from J, with 13 bases between. The CDR3 spans 15 residues. Here the CDR3 reads CASSLGGTALDTQYF. CDR3 bases: TGTGCCAGCAGTTTAGGTGGCACAGCACTAGATACGCAGTATTTT.

This clonotype was picked up many times. The chain employs TRBV20-1 and TRBJ1-5, with D possibly being TRBD1 (5 bases). V was clipped by 2 bases and J by 13 bases, with 24 bases between them. The CDR3 sequence is 15 residues long. Per germline, CDR1 DFQATT and CDR2 SNEGSKA (reference sequence). This CDR3 reads CSARFPMGGQAEQHF. In DNA form, the CDR3 reads TGCAGTGCTAGATTCCCCATGGGCGGACAAGCTGAGCAGCATTTT.

This clonotype turned up a few times. The rearrangement joins TRBV11-3 to TRBJ2-7; D possibly uses TRBD1 or TRBD2 (5 bases each). CDR1 is SGHNT and CDR2 is YENEEA in the germline V gene. V lost 1 base and J lost 3, with 13 bases in between. The CDR3 sequence is 15 residues long. The CDR3 here is CASSLGGASFYEQYF. Here the CDR3 DNA reads TGTGCCAGCAGCTTAGGTGGGGCTAGCTTCTACGAGCAGTACTTC.

The table lists this clonotype with many counts. V usage is TRBV5-1 and J usage is TRBJ2-2; 12 bases agree with TRBD2. The CDR3 runs to 16 residues. Germline V lookup: CDR1 SGHRS, CDR2 YFSETQ. J gave up 9 bases and V 0 bases, and 6 bases lay outside the gene matches. The CDR3 here is CASSLAGLAGRRELFF. In nucleotides, the CDR3 is TGCGCCAGCAGCTTGGCTGGACTAGCGGGAAGACGGGAGCTGTTTTTT.

This clonotype came up many times. The chain links TRBV5-1 to TRBJ2-3; unclear D gene. Trimming removed 0 bases from V and 2 bases from J, with 13 bases in between. Looked up from germline, CDR1 is SGHRS and CDR2 is YFSETQ. The CDR3 is 16 residues long. This chain's CDR3 is CASSLGSAEITDTQYF. CDR3 DNA sequence: TGCGCCAGCAGCTTGGGGTCGGCGGAGATCACAGATACGCAGTATTTT.

The V gene is TRBV18, the J gene TRBJ1-2; TRBD1 aligns across 7 bases. Per the germline V gene, CDR1 is KGHSH and CDR2 is LQKENI. V lost 2 bases, J lost 6 bases, and 15 bases stayed unmatched. The CDR3 runs to 17 residues. In nucleotides, the CDR3 is TGTGCCAGCTCACCATGGACAGGCGCCCAGGGTCCGAATGGCTACACCTTC. Protein product: CASSPWTGAQGPNGYTF.

This clonotype showed up many times. The chain links TRBV29-1 to TRBJ2-3, with 9 bases fitting TRBD2. The length of the CDR3 is 16 residues. From germline, CDR1 is SQVTM and CDR2 ANQGSEA. V was clipped by 6 bases and J by 4 bases; unmatched bases: 14. CDR3 in amino acids: CSVTPIGTSYADTQYF. DNA for the CDR3: TGCAGCGTGACGCCAATCGGGACTAGCTACGCAGATACGCAGTATTTT.

The sample holds many counts of this clonotype. The chain uses TRBV24-1 and TRBJ2-2, with D unclear. The CDR3 runs 13 residues. Germline values: CDR1 KGHDR, CDR2 SFDVKD. Trimming removed 0 bases at V and 7 bases at J, with 5 bases between. Written as DNA, the CDR3 is TGTGCCACCAGTGATTTGGTGGTCGGGGAGCTGTTTTTT. Its protein is CATSDLVVGELFF.

This clonotype was counted only a few times. This chain joins TRBV5-4 and TRBJ2-7, with no clear D. The CDR3 length is 13 residues. The germline gives CDR1 SGHNT, CDR2 YYREEE (reference sequence). V lost 0 bases to trimming and J lost 3 bases, with 7 bases between them. CDR3: CASSLGAIYEQYF. In DNA, the CDR3 is TGTGCCAGCAGCTTGGGGGCCATCTACGAGCAGTACTTC.

This clonotype was counted at least ten times. V gene TRBV12-3 or TRBV12-4 combines with J gene TRBJ1-2; no clear D. The V end was cut by 9 bases, the J end by 5 bases, with 16 bases between. The CDR3 length is 13 residues. CDR3 bases: TGTGCCAGTTTTGATTGGGCCAGTTATGGCTACACCTTC. Its translation: CASFDWASYGYTF.

The chain joins TRBV7-6 to TRBJ2-7, with 9 bases aligning to TRBD1. Germline CDR1 SGHVS, CDR2 FNYEAQ. This CDR3 region has 15 residues. The junction had 13 bases not matched to a gene; V was cut back by 4 bases and J by 9 bases. The CDR3 sequence: CASSSPGQGSGGQYF. Written as DNA, the CDR3 is TGTGCCAGCAGCTCACCGGGACAGGGCAGTGGTGGGCAGTACTTC.

This clonotype was seen at least ten times. This chain joins TRBV3-1 and TRBJ2-7, with D unclear. CDR3 size: 12 residues. Germline V lookup: CDR1 LGHDT, CDR2 YNNKEL (reference sequence). Deletions cut 5 bases from V and 5 bases from J, with 10 bases between. CDR3 nucleotide sequence: TGTGCCAGCAGCAACCATTGGGACGAGCAGTACTTC. It translates to CASSNHWDEQYF.

This clonotype was recorded a few times. This rearrangement joins TRBV24-1 to TRBJ2-1; no clear D gene. Trimming took off 4 bases at V and 9 bases at J, with 12 bases between the two ends. This CDR3 spans 13 amino acids. Germline V CDR1 and CDR2: KGHDR, SFDVKD. Here the CDR3 reads CATSDSSISEQFF. The CDR3 region has the DNA TGTGCCACCAGTGACTCCAGTATAAGTGAGCAGTTCTTC.